Following are 16 T cell receptor beta chains from one sample sequenced in a study of cytomegalovirus exposure and HLA in healthy donors. 13 Jbeta primers and 60 Vbeta primers were used for the PCR. Produced via immunoSEQ multiplex PCR; TCRdb's table is partial and in-frame only. The top ten hold around 1.8% of the sample, which has a few hundred thousand clones, nearly 80% seen once. Sequences were obtained from PBMCs. The receptors originated from a man in his late teens or twenties in good health and CMV-seronegative.

The chain employs TRBV30 and TRBJ1-2, with D unclear. CDR1 is GTSNPN and CDR2 is SVGIG in the germline V gene (reference sequence). This CDR3 comprises 13 residues. Trimming took off 0 bases at V and 4 bases at J, with 9 bases between the two ends. The CDR3 DNA reads as TGTGCCTGGAGTGTAAGGCGGAGCTATGGCTACACCTTC. Translation gives CAWSVRRSYGYTF.

The chain uses TRBV6-5 and TRBJ2-1, with D perhaps matching TRBD1 (6 bases). The CDR3 has 13 amino acids. Trimming removed 5 bases from V and 5 bases from J, with 10 bases in between. Looked up from germline, CDR1 is MNHEY and CDR2 is SVGAGI. CDR3 nucleotides: TGTGCCAGCAGTACTTGGACAGACAATGAGCAGTTCTTC. It codes for CASSTWTDNEQFF.

The J gene is TRBJ2-7, the V gene TRBV27; 8 bases match TRBD1. V trimming: 2 bases; J trimming: 4 bases; junction bases outside the gene matches: 7. The CDR3 has 15 residues. Germline CDR1 is MNHEY and CDR2 is SMNVEV (reference sequence). The chain's CDR3 is CASSLGGQVFYEQYF. The CDR3 DNA reads as TGTGCCAGCAGTTTAGGGGGACAGGTATTTTACGAGCAGTACTTC.

Only a few counts were recorded for this clone. The chain couples TRBV30 to TRBJ1-2; TRBD1 aligns across 7 bases. Trimming at V came to 4 bases and at J to 8 bases, leaving 16 bases not matched to a gene. This CDR3 comprises 15 residues. Per germline, CDR1 GTSNPN and CDR2 SVGIG (reference sequence). The CDR3 nucleotides read TGTGCCTGGACCCCGGTCCTAAGTAGGGGGCGAGGCTACACCTTC. Its protein product is CAWTPVLSRGRGYTF.

This chain links TRBV7-3 with TRBJ2-3, with TRBD1 matching over 7 bases. Germline trimming cut 7 bases from V and 2 bases from J; bases unmatched to any gene: 12. This CDR3 has 16 amino acids. Germline V lookup: CDR1 SGHTA, CDR2 FQGTGA. CDR3 nucleotide sequence: TGTGCCAGCACCCCCTCCGGGACAGATTCCACAGATACGCAGTATTTT. As protein: CASTPSGTDSTDTQYF.

The chain couples TRBV27 to TRBJ2-3; 11 nucleotides line up with TRBD2. The CDR3 sequence is 16 residues long. CDR1 and CDR2 from the germline V gene are MNHEY and SMNVEV (reference sequence). Unmatched junction bases numbered 5, after V lost 2 bases and J lost 4 bases. CDR3 nucleotides: TGTGCCAGCAGTTTACTAGCGGGAGGAAGGGCAGATACGCAGTATTTT. Encoded protein: CASSLLAGGRADTQYF.

This clone showed up just a few times. This same CDR3 is encoded by further DNA sequences in the sample. The gene calls are TRBV29-1 and TRBJ2-1, with 11 bases matching TRBD2. The CDR3 covers 14 residues. Germline CDR1 reads SQVTM; CDR2 reads ANQGSEA. Unmatched junction bases numbered 5, after V lost 6 bases and J lost 4 bases. The CDR3 loop is CSVATSGTYNEQFF. CDR3 in DNA: TGCAGCGTCGCGACTAGCGGGACATACAATGAGCAGTTCTTC.

This chain links TRBV30 with TRBJ2-1, with D possibly matching TRBD1 (6 bases). The CDR3 covers 13 residues. Germline lookup yields CDR1 GTSNPN and CDR2 SVGIG (reference sequence). Trimming removed 4 bases from V and 1 base from J, with 8 bases in between. Here the CDR3 DNA reads TGTGCCTGGAAACAGGGATCCTACAATGAGCAGTTCTTC. Translated: CAWKQGSYNEQFF.

This chain connects TRBV7-9 to TRBJ2-1; the match to TRBD2 covers 9 bases. This CDR3 has 13 residues. CDR1 is SEHNR and CDR2 is FQNEAQ in the germline V gene (reference sequence). J gave up 8 bases and V 5 bases, and 4 bases lay outside the gene matches. Here the CDR3 reads CASSHSGSHEQFF. For the CDR3, the DNA is TGTGCCAGCAGCCATAGCGGGAGCCATGAGCAGTTCTTC.

This clone was observed a few times. The CDR3 DNA sequence: TGTGCCAGCAGCCCCCCTGGAGGAAGCAGGAATGAGCAGTTCTTC. It is translated as CASSPPGGSRNEQFF. V and J are TRBV7-2 and TRBJ2-1, with TRBD2 as a possible D gene (5 bases). V lost 5 bases and J 7 bases, leaving 18 bases between the germline ends. The CDR3 covers 15 residues. Germline-derived CDR1 and CDR2 are SGHTA and FQGNSA. The full variable domain, with the rest looked up from reference TRBV7-2 and TRBJ2-1, is GAGVSQSPSNKVTEKGKDVELRCDPISGHTALYWYRQSLGQGLEFLIYFQGNSAPDKSGLPSDRFSAERTGGSVSTLTIQRTQQEDSAVYLCASSPPGGSRNEQFFGPGTRLTVL.

This clone was counted only a few times. The chain carries TRBV18 and TRBJ1-1, with a weak D call TRBD1 (5 bases). V was pared by 2 bases and J by 1 base, with 11 bases between. This CDR3 has 15 amino acids. Per germline, CDR1 KGHSH and CDR2 LQKENI. DNA for the CDR3: TGTGCCAGCTCACCAGACAGCTCAACGAACACTGAAGCTTTCTTT. As protein: CASSPDSSTNTEAFF.

V usage is TRBV6-1 and J usage is TRBJ2-3; 8 bases agree with TRBD2. The CDR3 spans 15 residues. The trim removed 5 bases at V and 4 bases at J, leaving 8 bases unmatched. Germline-derived CDR1 and CDR2 are MNHNS and SASEGT. The CDR3 DNA reads TGTGCCAGCAGTCTGGGACTAGGCATGGCAGATACGCAGTATTTT. Residues: CASSLGLGMADTQYF.

The gene calls are TRBV9 and TRBJ2-5; 7 nucleotides match TRBD2. The CDR3 spans 13 residues. J lost 5 bases, V lost 4 bases, and 5 bases had no gene match. Germline V CDR1 and CDR2: SGDLS, YYNGEE. CDR3 protein: CASSRGDRETQYF. CDR3 DNA: TGTGCCAGCAGCCGGGGGGATCGTGAGACCCAGTACTTC.

The CDR3 DNA sequence: TGTGCCAGTAGTAGGGGACAGGGTGCCGGGGAGCTGTTTTTT. Amino acid sequence: CASSRGQGAGELFF. This chain uses TRBV19 with TRBJ2-2; TRBD1 aligns across 9 bases. Germline trimming cut 4 bases from V and 6 bases from J; bases unmatched to any gene: 3. The CDR3 consists of 14 residues. Germline V gives CDR1 LNHDA, CDR2 SQIVND (reference sequence).

A single count supports this clone. Other nucleotide sequences in the sample specify the same CDR3. The V and J genes are TRBV29-1 and TRBJ1-2; perhaps TRBD1 as D (6 bases). The CDR3 runs to 11 residues. V lost 4 bases to trimming and J lost 6 bases, with 9 bases between them. In germline, CDR1 is SQVTM, CDR2 ANQGSEA. Written as DNA, the CDR3 is TGCAGCGTTGCTAGGACAGATGGCTACACCTTC. The encoded protein is CSVARTDGYTF.

The J gene is TRBJ2-7, the V gene TRBV6-1; D is unresolved. V was clipped by 2 bases and J by 7 bases, with 15 bases between them. The CDR3 is 14 residues long. Germline V gene data show CDR1 as MNHNS and CDR2 as SASEGT. Written as DNA, the CDR3 is TGTGCCAGCAGTGAATACTCCACTTCTTGGGAGCAGTACTTC. Its protein product is CASSEYSTSWEQYF.